This T cell receptor (beta chain) originates from a study of CD8 T cells in ankylosing spondylitis. Quantitative molecular-barcoded 5'-RACE generated the TCR beta libraries. TCRdb redid the calling of the 5' RACE reads with MiXCR, one entry per CDR3 protein. The table lists approximately 250,000 distinct CDR3 sequences, 10% of them singletons. CDR3 length: 23 amino acids. V dropped 6 bases and J dropped 2; count of bases not matched to a gene: 29. Germline V gene lookup returns CDR1 MNHEY and CDR2 SVGAGI. The sequencing sample was made of blood, either unsorted or a sorted T cell fraction (not recorded which). The chain employs TRBV6-5 and TRBJ2-3, with 10 bases matching TRBD1. The TCR originated in a male donor with ankylosing spondylitis or in good health (not recorded which). The CDR3 loop is CASRPPGQGGGSGIPTNTDTQYF. CDR3 in DNA: TGTGCCAGCAGGCCTCCAGGACAGGGGGGTGGTAGCGGGATACCCACCAACACAGATACGCAGTATTTT.